Each of the 9 T cell receptor beta chains below was sequenced from the same sample in a study of beta chain features in type 1 diabetes. The sequenced template was cDNA made from the entire isolated RNA. Libraries were prepared by immunoSEQ multiplex PCR; TCRdb keeps only in-frame clonotypes and omits some of them. There are 360,000 or so clones in the sample; 20% occur only once, and approximately 0.041% lies in the top ten. Sequencing was done on a sample of naive CD4+ T cells from blood. The receptors originated from a woman aged 18-29 years in good health.

This clone has a handful of counts. V is TRBV12-5 and J is TRBJ2-7; the D gene is possibly TRBD1 (7 bases). Trimming shortened V by 3 bases and J by 0 bases, and 27 bases separated the two germline ends. CDR1 is LGHNT and CDR2 is FRNRAP in the germline V gene. The CDR3 covers 20 residues. The CDR3 protein is CASGFGGTGQPIRTSYEQYF. CDR3 coding DNA: TGTGCTAGTGGTTTTGGGGGGACGGGACAGCCGATAAGGACCTCCTACGAGCAGTACTTC.

The chain recombines TRBV9 with TRBJ1-6, with 10 bases identical to TRBD1. The CDR3 is 16 residues long. V gave up 3 bases and J gave up 10 bases; unmatched junction bases: 10. Germline V lookup: CDR1 SGDLS, CDR2 YYNGEE. DNA for the CDR3: TGTGCCAGCAGCGCACCGGGGGGGACAGGGGACTCACCCCTCCACTTT. Its protein is CASSAPGGTGDSPLHF.

V gene TRBV5-1 combines with J gene TRBJ1-2, with unresolved D. Germline CDR1 SGHRS, CDR2 YFSETQ. V gave up 5 bases and J gave up 6 bases, with 11 bases separating them. This CDR3 comprises 12 residues. This chain's CDR3 is CASRVQTDGYTF. The CDR3 coding sequence is TGCGCCAGCAGAGTTCAGACTGATGGCTACACCTTC.

This clone was counted a few times. The genes are TRBV4-3 and TRBJ1-6; no clear D gene. Per the germline V gene, CDR1 is LGHNA and CDR2 is YSLEER. The CDR3 contains 15 residues. Trimming shortened V by 0 bases and J by 10 bases, and 13 bases separated the two germline ends. This CDR3 reads CASSQESARGSPLHF. The CDR3, as DNA: TGCGCCAGCAGCCAAGAAAGTGCTCGCGGCTCACCCCTCCACTTT.

The chain recombines TRBV30 with TRBJ2-3; a weak D match, TRBD2 (6 bases). Germline assignment: CDR1 GTSNPN and CDR2 SVGIG (reference sequence). The CDR3 covers 14 residues. The V end was cut by 2 bases, the J end by 4 bases, with 13 bases between. The CDR3 reads CAWSTGEGADTQYF. CDR3 DNA: TGTGCCTGGAGTACGGGGGAAGGGGCAGATACGCAGTATTTT. The complete variable domain, with remaining parts taken from reference TRBV30 and TRBJ2-3, reads SQTIHQWPATLVQPVGSPLSLECTVEGTSNPNLYWYRQAAGRGLQLLFYSVGIGQISSEVPQNLSASRPQDRQFILSSKKLLLSDSGFYLCAWSTGEGADTQYFGPGTRLTVL.

V usage is TRBV7-2 and J usage is TRBJ2-7; 9 bases fit TRBD1. Germline lookup yields CDR1 SGHTA and CDR2 FQGNSA. The CDR3 runs 15 residues. V lost 5 bases to trimming and J lost 1 base; unmatched junction nucleotides: 6. The CDR3 here is CASSRGQGLSYEQYF. Written as DNA, the CDR3 is TGTGCCAGCAGCCGCGGACAGGGGTTATCCTACGAGCAGTACTTC.

The chain joins TRBV7-2 to TRBJ2-2; 8 bases fit TRBD1. Per germline, CDR1 SGHTA and CDR2 FQGNSA. The CDR3 is made up of 16 amino acids. V gave up 1 base and J gave up 5 bases; unmatched junction bases: 6. The DNA of the CDR3 is TGTGCCAGCAGCTTAGAGAGGACAGGGTATACCGGGGAGCTGTTTTTT. Amino acid sequence: CASSLERTGYTGELFF.

The rearrangement uses TRBV7-9 and TRBJ2-4; the D gene is possibly TRBD2 (5 bases). The V and J ends lost 0 bases and 3 bases respectively, with 6 bases between them. This CDR3 contains 14 residues. CDR1 SEHNR and CDR2 FQNEAQ come from the germline V gene (reference sequence). CDR3 loop: CASSLAEGKNIQYF. DNA for the CDR3: TGTGCCAGCAGCTTAGCAGAGGGCAAAAACATTCAGTACTTC. Full variable domain (rest looked up from reference TRBV7-9 and TRBJ2-4): DTGVSQNPRHKITKRGQNVTFRCDPISEHNRLYWYRQTLGQGPEFLTYFQNEAQLEKSRLLSDRFSAERPKGSFSTLEIQRTEQGDSAMYLCASSLAEGKNIQYFGAGTRLSVL.

The chain combines TRBV7-2 with TRBJ2-5; D might be TRBD1 (6 bases). V lost 5 bases and J 3 bases, leaving 7 bases between the germline ends. Germline V gene lookup returns CDR1 SGHTA and CDR2 FQGNSA. CDR3 length: 12 residues. The chain's CDR3 is CASSAGEETQYF. For the CDR3, the DNA is TGTGCCAGCAGCGCAGGGGAAGAGACCCAGTACTTC. The whole variable domain, filled in from reference TRBV7-2 and TRBJ2-5, reads GAGVSQSPSNKVTEKGKDVELRCDPISGHTALYWYRQSLGQGLEFLIYFQGNSAPDKSGLPSDRFSAERTGGSVSTLTIQRTQQEDSAVYLCASSAGEETQYFGPGTRLLVL.